One and the same sample provided the 9 T cell receptor beta chains below, sequenced in a study of cytomegalovirus exposure and HLA in healthy donors. The PCR was carried out with 60 Vbeta primers and 13 Jbeta primers. Clones were sequenced by immunoSEQ multiplex PCR, and TCRdb holds only the in-frame ones, with some missing. The table shows under 200,000 clones, with 77% occurring only once. Sample: PBMCs. All receptors derive from a female donor in good health and CMV-seronegative.

This clone has a handful of counts. V and J are TRBV7-6 and TRBJ2-7; tentatively, D is TRBD2 (5 bases). V lost 4 bases and J 5 bases, leaving 15 bases between the germline ends. The V gene's germline CDR1 is SGHVS and CDR2 FNYEAQ. The CDR3 is 14 amino acids. CDR3 nucleotides: TGTGCCAGCAGCTCAGGACTTGGTCTTGACGAGCAGTACTTC. Amino acid sequence: CASSSGLGLDEQYF.

The DNA for the CDR3 is TGTGCCAGCAGTTTAGGAGGGGACGAGCAGTACTTC. Translated, it gives CASSLGGDEQYF. The chain employs TRBV27 and TRBJ2-7, with D perhaps matching TRBD2 (6 bases). V lost 2 bases, J lost 5 bases, and 7 bases lay in between. The V gene's germline CDR1 is MNHEY and CDR2 SMNVEV (reference sequence). CDR3 size: 12 residues.

This clone occurred a few times. V usage is TRBV7-3 and J usage is TRBJ1-2; D perhaps matches TRBD1 (6 bases). Germline CDR1 reads SGHTA; CDR2 reads FQGTGA. Trimming cost V 1 base and J 7 bases, with 19 bases left between them. This CDR3 is built from 16 residues. The CDR3 nucleotides are TGTGCCAGCAGCTTAAGCACCGGACATCAGGGGATTGGCTACACCTTC. It translates to CASSLSTGHQGIGYTF.

This clone was seen a few times. The chain joins TRBV7-6 to TRBJ2-1; 10 nucleotides match TRBD2. This CDR3 has 16 residues. Germline CDR1 SGHVS, CDR2 FNYEAQ. V shed 2 bases and J 0 bases; nucleotides not matched to a gene: 1. In DNA, the CDR3 is TGTGCCAGCAGCTTAATAGCGGGGGGCTCCTACAATGAGCAGTTCTTC. Protein: CASSLIAGGSYNEQFF. The full variable domain, with the rest looked up from reference TRBV7-6 and TRBJ2-1, is GAGVSQSPRYKVTKRGQDVALRCDPISGHVSLYWYRQALGQGPEFLTYFNYEAQQDKSGLPNDRFSAERPEGSISTLTIQRTEQRDSAMYRCASSLIAGGSYNEQFFGPGTRLTVL.

The chain joins TRBV5-1 to TRBJ2-2; 10 nucleotides agree with TRBD1. Germline-derived CDR1 and CDR2 are SGHRS and YFSETQ. The CDR3 is 16 residues long. The V gene end was trimmed by 2 bases and the J gene end by 3 bases; junction bases not matched to a gene: 4. The CDR3 loop reads CASSFLGTGDTGELFF. The CDR3 coding sequence is TGCGCCAGCAGCTTTTTAGGGACAGGGGACACCGGGGAGCTGTTTTTT.

The rearrangement links TRBV28 to TRBJ1-5, with a possible D match to TRBD1 (6 bases). Trimming took off 5 bases at V and 2 bases at J, with 10 bases between the two ends. The CDR3 is 14 amino acids. Looked up from germline, CDR1 is MDHEN and CDR2 is SYDVKM. The CDR3 region has the DNA TGTGCCAGCAGTCCCCCAGGGGGCAATCAGCCCCAGCATTTT. Amino acids: CASSPPGGNQPQHF.

The rearrangement uses TRBV28 and TRBJ2-3; a weak D match, TRBD2 (7 bases). Germline V lookup: CDR1 MDHEN, CDR2 SYDVKM. The CDR3 totals 15 residues. V was pared by 7 bases and J by 5 bases, with 19 bases between. CDR3 loop: CASTSPRGAGDTQYF. The CDR3 DNA sequence: TGTGCCAGCACCTCACCCCGGGGGGCGGGAGATACGCAGTATTTT.

Here the CDR3 DNA reads TGTGCCAGCAGCCCTCAAGGAACGGGGGGGGTCGATACGCAGTATTTT. Its translation is CASSPQGTGGVDTQYF. V and J are TRBV7-2 and TRBJ2-3, with 8 bases that match TRBD2. Germline V gene lookup returns CDR1 SGHTA and CDR2 FQGNSA. The CDR3 sequence is 16 residues long. V gave up 5 bases and J gave up 6 bases; unmatched junction bases: 13.

This clone was detected a few times. The rearrangement uses TRBV29-1 and TRBJ1-4, with a weak D call TRBD1 (5 bases). The V end lost 4 bases, the J end lost 4 bases, and 10 bases lay between the germline ends. Per the germline V gene, CDR1 is SQVTM and CDR2 is ANQGSEA. This CDR3 contains 13 residues. CDR3 amino acids: CSVVDRVNEKLFF. The CDR3 nucleotides are TGCAGCGTTGTCGACAGAGTTAATGAAAAACTGTTTTTT.